The subject of this entry is one T cell receptor beta chain. The sample is drawn from a study of T-cell memory formation after mild COVID-19. V gave up 0 bases and J gave up 8 bases, with 7 bases separating them. The CDR3 has 13 residues. From germline, CDR1 is MRHNA and CDR2 SNTAGT. Via MiXCR, TCRdb re-called the 5' RACE reads, giving one row per CDR3 protein. The sample has hundreds of thousands of distinct CDR3 sequences, approximately 16% seen once. The TCR was taken from a man between 18 and 29 years old who had mild COVID-19 (a few samples of this study predate the infection). Cell type and time point are not known. The source material was PBMCs or a T cell subset sorted from them (not recorded which). The chain uses TRBV6-4 and TRBJ2-2; D gene ambiguous. In DNA form, the CDR3 reads TGTGCCAGCAGTGACTCGATTGAGGGGGAGCTGTTTTTT. Amino acid sequence: CASSDSIEGELFF.